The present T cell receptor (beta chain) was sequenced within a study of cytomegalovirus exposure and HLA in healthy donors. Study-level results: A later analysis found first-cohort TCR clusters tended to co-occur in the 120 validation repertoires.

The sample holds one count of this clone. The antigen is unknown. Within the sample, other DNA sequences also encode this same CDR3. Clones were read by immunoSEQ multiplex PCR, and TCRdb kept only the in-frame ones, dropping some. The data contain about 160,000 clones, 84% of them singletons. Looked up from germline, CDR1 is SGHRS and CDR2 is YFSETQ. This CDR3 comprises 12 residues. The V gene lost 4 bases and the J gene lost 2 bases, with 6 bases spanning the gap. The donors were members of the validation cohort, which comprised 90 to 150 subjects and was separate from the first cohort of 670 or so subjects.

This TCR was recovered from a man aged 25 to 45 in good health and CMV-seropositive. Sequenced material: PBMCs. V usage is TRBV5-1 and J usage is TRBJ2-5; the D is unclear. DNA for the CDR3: TGCGCCAGCAGCACTTCTCAAGAGACCCAGTACTTC. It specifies CASSTSQETQYF.